Below are 16 T cell receptor beta chains sequenced from a single sample in a study of control samples from healthy donors and cancer patients. Here immunoSEQ multiplex PCR was the method, and the copy in TCRdb shows in-frame clones only, minus some. The sample yields under 50,000 clones, around 87% seen once. Sequencing was carried out using PBMCs. All receptors come from a woman aged 60-75 years with lung cancer.

The genes are TRBV2 and TRBJ1-1; 7 positions agree with TRBD1. J lost 0 bases, V lost 7 bases, and 5 bases had no gene match. Germline V gives CDR1 SNHLY, CDR2 FYNNEI. This CDR3 region has 14 residues. The DNA for the CDR3 is TGTGCCAGCACCTTCAGGGGGATGAACACTGAAGCTTTCTTT. Amino acid sequence: CASTFRGMNTEAFF.

The chain couples TRBV6-2 or TRBV6-3 to TRBJ2-7; 9 bases match TRBD2. The germline CDR1 and CDR2 sequences are MNHEY and SVGEGT. V was clipped by 2 bases and J by 5 bases; unmatched bases: 7. The length of the CDR3 is 15 residues. The CDR3: CASSYPLSGSNEQYF. For the CDR3, the DNA is TGTGCCAGCAGTTACCCGCTTAGCGGGAGCAACGAGCAGTACTTC.

This chain joins TRBV29-1 and TRBJ2-1; 8 bases line up with TRBD1. After removal of 3 bases from V and 3 bases from J, the junction contained 4 bases not matched to a gene. The CDR3 sequence is 14 residues long. CDR1 and CDR2 from the germline V gene are SQVTM and ANQGSEA. CDR3 nucleotides: TGCAGCGTTGACCCCGGGACAGGCTACAATGAGCAGTTCTTC. As protein: CSVDPGTGYNEQFF.

The rearrangement links TRBV10-3 to TRBJ2-5; D unclear. The CDR3 extends over 13 amino acids. Germline V lookup: CDR1 ENHRY, CDR2 SYGVKD. V lost 4 bases and J 5 bases, leaving 11 bases between the germline ends. The CDR3 is CAISASQRETQYF. The DNA for the CDR3 is TGTGCCATCAGTGCATCACAGAGGGAGACCCAGTACTTC.

This chain connects TRBV7-3 to TRBJ1-2; 8 bases agree with TRBD1. The CDR3 contains 13 residues. V shed 2 bases, J shed 7 bases, and the junction held 3 bases outside the gene matches. Germline V gives CDR1 SGHTA, CDR2 FQGTGA. The CDR3 protein is CASSLGQGRGYTF. In DNA, the CDR3 is TGTGCCAGCAGCTTAGGACAGGGACGTGGCTACACCTTC.

This CDR3 is CASSRDSSYNEQFF. The CDR3 nucleotides read TGTGCCAGCAGTCGCGACAGCTCCTACAATGAGCAGTTCTTC. This chain joins TRBV25-1 and TRBJ2-1; perhaps TRBD1 as D (5 bases). There are 14 residues in the CDR3. Germline loops: CDR1 MGHDK, CDR2 SYGVNS. The germline V and J ends were trimmed by 5 bases and 0 bases, with 8 bases remaining between them.

V usage is TRBV5-4 and J usage is TRBJ2-5; a possible D gene is TRBD2 (6 bases). This CDR3 has 14 residues. Trimming shortened V by 4 bases and J by 3 bases, and 13 bases separated the two germline ends. The germline V gene has CDR1 SGHNT and CDR2 YYREEE (reference sequence). The CDR3 is CASSLLGGEETQYF. The CDR3 DNA reads as TGTGCCAGCAGCCTACTGGGAGGAGAAGAGACCCAGTACTTC.

The V call is TRBV13, the J call TRBJ2-7, with 10 bases identical to TRBD2. J gave up 6 bases and V 1 base, and 12 bases lay outside the gene matches. CDR3 size: 17 residues. Germline V gives CDR1 PRHDT, CDR2 FYEKMQ (reference sequence). The DNA for the CDR3 is TGTGCCAGCAGCTTAGACCGGAGCGGGAGGGCCTTGGTCGAGCAGTACTTC. Translating gives CASSLDRSGRALVEQYF.

The rearrangement links TRBV28 to TRBJ2-2; D unclear. CDR1 is MDHEN and CDR2 is SYDVKM in the germline V gene. V lost 7 bases to trimming and J lost 6 bases, with 18 bases between them. The CDR3 is made up of 15 amino acids. The CDR3 loop reads CASTKPRAFAGELFF. The CDR3 DNA reads TGTGCCAGCACCAAACCTAGAGCCTTCGCCGGGGAGCTGTTTTTT.

V usage is TRBV6-5 and J usage is TRBJ2-7; D remains unclear. Germline CDR1 and CDR2: MNHEY and SVGAGI. Trimming pared 6 bases from V and 4 bases from J, leaving 16 bases between. CDR3 length equals 14 residues. CDR3 protein: CASSDRRSGYEQYF. The CDR3 nucleotides are TGTGCCAGCAGCGACCGGCGGTCAGGATACGAGCAGTACTTC.

This chain uses TRBV27 with TRBJ2-7, with TRBD1 matching over 7 bases. The germline CDR1 and CDR2 sequences are MNHEY and SMNVEV (reference sequence). V lost 6 bases to trimming and J lost 6 bases; unmatched junction nucleotides: 5. The CDR3 runs to 12 residues. CDR3 amino acids: CASRPTGSEQYF. CDR3 DNA sequence: TGTGCCAGCAGGCCGACAGGGAGCGAGCAGTACTTC.

The chain employs TRBV5-1 and TRBJ1-1, with D perhaps matching TRBD1 (5 bases). The CDR3 loop spans 15 amino acids. Germline V gene lookup returns CDR1 SGHRS and CDR2 YFSETQ. Trimming took 7 bases from V and 10 from J, leaving 26 bases between them. The CDR3 nucleotides read TGCGCCAGCGCCCCCAGAGGAGCTGGGGGATCTGGAGCTTTCTTT. It codes for CASAPRGAGGSGAFF. The variable domain in full, completed from reference TRBV5-1 and TRBJ1-1, reads KAGVTQTPRYLIKTRGQQVTLSCSPISGHRSVSWYQQTPGQGLQFLFEYFSETQRNKGNFPGRFSGRQFSNSRSEMNVSTLELGDSALYLCASAPRGAGGSGAFFGQGTRLTVV.

V and J are TRBV9 and TRBJ2-7, with a possible D match to TRBD2 (5 bases). The CDR3 is 14 residues long. V was shortened by 2 bases and J by 0 bases, with 9 bases between the two germline ends. Germline V CDR1 and CDR2: SGDLS, YYNGEE. The CDR3 DNA reads as TGTGCCAGCAGCGTCGGGGAGTCCTCCTACGAGCAGTACTTC. This translates into CASSVGESSYEQYF.

The chain employs TRBV7-3 and TRBJ1-2; the D is unclear. This CDR3 has 16 amino acids. The V gene lost 2 bases and the J gene lost 4 bases, with 17 bases spanning the gap. Germline V gene lookup returns CDR1 SGHTA and CDR2 FQGTGA. The CDR3 DNA reads TGTGCCAGCAGCTTAGGACCGGAAGCAAGCCCCTATGGCTACACCTTC. Residues: CASSLGPEASPYGYTF.

This sequence joins TRBV2 and TRBJ2-2; D unclear. Germline V gene lookup returns CDR1 SNHLY and CDR2 FYNNEI. CDR3 size: 13 residues. V was trimmed by 4 bases and J by 1 base, leaving 4 bases between them. The CDR3 protein is CASSGWNTGELFF. CDR3 sequence (DNA): TGTGCCAGCAGTGGGTGGAACACCGGGGAGCTGTTTTTT.

The CDR3 bases are TGTGCCAGCAGTGCGGACAGAACAAATGAAAAACTGTTTTTT. Amino acid sequence: CASSADRTNEKLFF. The gene calls are TRBV2 and TRBJ1-4; D might be TRBD1 (6 bases). CDR1 SNHLY and CDR2 FYNNEI come from the germline V gene. CDR3 size: 14 residues. V lost 4 bases to trimming and J lost 5 bases, with 11 bases between them.